This T cell receptor (beta chain) came from a study of blood T cell repertoires in COVID-19. Clones were sequenced by immunoSEQ multiplex PCR, and TCRdb holds only the in-frame ones, with some missing. The data contain about 49,000 clones, 75% to 90% of them singletons. Per germline, CDR1 SNHLY and CDR2 FYNNEI. There are 16 residues in the CDR3. The V gene end was trimmed by 8 bases and the J gene end by 2 bases; junction bases not matched to a gene: 6. This TCR was sampled from a woman older than 75 with COVID-19, enrolled during active disease. Sequencing input: peripheral blood. V is TRBV2 and J is TRBJ1-6; 10 bases align to TRBD1. CDR3 nucleotide sequence: TGTGCCAGCTTGGGGACAGGGGTTCCCTATAATTCACCCCTCCACTTT. The encoded protein is CASLGTGVPYNSPLHF.